This paragraph covers one T cell receptor (beta chain) sequence. Its specificity is unknown. The authors incorporated unique molecular identifiers into the TCR beta cDNA libraries. TCRdb passed the PCR reads through MiXCR, listing each CDR3 protein once. The table shows around 700,000 distinct CDR3 sequences, with roughly three fifths occurring only once. The CDR3 covers 15 residues. Trimming removed 4 bases at V and 0 bases at J, with 7 bases between. CDR1 and CDR2 (germline): ENHRY, SYGVKD. This entry is derived from a study of post-analysis software for immune sequencing data. Across the whole study: Clinical courses comprised relapsing-remitting, secondary progressive and progressive-relapsing multiple sclerosis.

Regarding the study as a whole: The normalized Chao1 diversity of multiple sclerosis patients was significantly lower than that of controls. A few TRBV segments occurring more often in patients than controls included TRBV5-6, TRBV5-1 and TRBV20-1.

The clonotype comes from a girl aged 2 to 9 with multiple sclerosis. This chain uses TRBV10-3 with TRBJ2-6; no clear D. The specimen sequenced was blood. CDR3 sequence (DNA): TGTGCCATCAGTGGGGATATCTCTGGGGCCAACGTCCTGACTTTC. This codes for CAISGDISGANVLTF.